This T cell receptor beta chain was observed in a study of cytomegalovirus exposure and HLA in healthy donors. Study results and caveats: On later analysis, the bulk of CMV-associated TCR beta chains appeared to be HLA-restricted. It was 150 to 200 TCR beta chains that were listed as cytomegalovirus-associated.

Germline loops: CDR1 MNHNS, CDR2 SASEGT. The CDR3 totals 15 residues. V lost 4 bases to trimming and J lost 5 bases; unmatched junction nucleotides: 6. Remarks on this clone: Its target is unknown.

The PCR ran on 60 Vbeta and 13 Jbeta primers. The assay was immunoSEQ multiplex PCR, and TCRdb's table has in-frame clones only and misses some. The sample lists some 120,000 clones, 80% occurring once. The chain employs TRBV6-1 and TRBJ2-2; 8 nucleotides line up with TRBD1. The TCR originated in a young man in good health and CMV-seronegative. The specimen sequenced was PBMCs. DNA for the CDR3: TGTGCCAGCAGTGGCAGACAGGGGCTGACCGGGGAGCTGTTTTTT. Encoded protein: CASSGRQGLTGELFF.